Below, one T cell receptor beta chain is given with its context. The source of the sample is a study of T cell changes during pregnancy in multiple sclerosis. Germline assignment: CDR1 LNHDA and CDR2 SQIVND (reference sequence). The CDR3 sequence is 14 residues long. Trimming cost V 3 bases and J 2 bases, with 8 bases left between them. Data came from immunoSEQ multiplex PCR; TCRdb stores just in-frame clones and leaves some out. The top ten clones hold roughly 10% of a sample with fewer than 40,000 clones, 90% of them seen once. The source material was CD8+ T cells from peripheral blood mononuclear cells, sampled before pregnancy. The TCR originated in a female donor with multiple sclerosis, enrolled in a pregnancy study. The J gene is TRBJ1-3, the V gene TRBV19, with a possible D match to TRBD1 (6 bases). The CDR3 nucleotides read TGTGCCAGTAGTATCGGGGGGCCTGGAAACACCATATATTTT. Translation gives CASSIGGPGNTIYF.